These 3 T cell receptor beta chains originate from one sample sequenced in a study of kidney transplant recipient with SARS-CoV-2 infection listed by TCRdb under 2021. The sample's time point label, decoded: pre-pandemic baseline sample and day 111 after first positive SARS-CoV-2 test. The sequencing machine was an Illumina MiSeq. The public sequencing data were trimmed at Q25 with fastp and processed into clonotypes with MiXCR by TCRdb, which kept only in-frame beta chains. Rows matching on CDR3 protein sequence are summarized as one entry with the most common DNA and genes. This sample holds approximately 250,000 distinct CDR3 sequences; more than 25% were observed only once. The top ten constitute 7% to 8% of the sample. Here the sequenced sample was a blood sample, taken at baseline and between days 110 and 120 from a kidney transplant recipient. These receptors were obtained from a young adult male patient who had COVID-19 and was a kidney transplant recipient. Some T cells may have been brought in with the graft after a transplant.

This clonotype was detected ten times or more. V is TRBV2 and J is TRBJ1-5, with 7 positions matching TRBD1. The CDR3 contains 15 residues. Germline CDR1 reads SNHLY; CDR2 reads FYNNEI. V was clipped by 5 bases and J by 5 bases; unmatched bases: 9. CDR3 sequence: CASSPRDSWDQPQHF. DNA for the CDR3: TGTGCCAGCAGTCCCAGGGACAGTTGGGATCAGCCCCAGCATTTT.

The table lists this clonotype with many counts. The chain recombines TRBV12-3 or TRBV12-4 with TRBJ1-2; D is unresolved. The CDR3 is 15 residues long. Between the trimmed V and J ends, which lost 5 bases and 5 bases, there was a span of 18 bases. CDR3 coding DNA: TGTGCCAGCAGTCCGCCGGGCACCAGGAGGTATGGCTACACCTTC. Its translation is CASSPPGTRRYGYTF.

This clonotype has a single count. This may be a read error, as it is one base from a much larger clone. The chain recombines TRBV18 with TRBJ1-6; tentative D call: TRBD1 (5 bases). This CDR3 has 14 amino acids. Per germline, CDR1 KGHSH and CDR2 LQKENI. This CDR3 is CASLPPAGGSALHF. Here the CDR3 DNA reads TGTGCCAGCTTACCACCTGCTGGGGGGTCGGCCCTCCACTTT.